One and the same sample provided the 21 T cell receptor beta chains below, sequenced in a study of PD-1 blockade in classical Hodgkin lymphoma. Sequencing was performed with immunoSEQ multiplex PCR; in TCRdb, only in-frame clones are kept and a portion is missing. The table has 9,500 to 13,000 clones, around 76% seen once. Time point denoted: cycle 4 day 1 (C4D1), after less than 7 weeks of nivolumab. Brentuximab vedotin exposure varied, and every patient relapsed after autologous stem cell transplantation. Thawed PBMCs were the source of CD4+ T cells, purified by magnetic negative selection. Sequencing used CD4+ T cells from blood, obtained before the fourth cycle of nivolumab. The source of these receptors is a human donor with classical Hodgkin lymphoma.

This clone is a singleton in its sample. Here the CDR3 reads CASSLTLGLPRSGEQYF. The CDR3 DNA sequence: TGTGCCAGCAGCTTAACCCTCGGACTACCCCGTTCCGGGGAGCAGTACTTC. The chain carries TRBV5-5 and TRBJ2-7; D possibly corresponds to TRBD2 (6 bases). Trimming took 2 bases from V and 7 from J, leaving 25 bases between them. In germline, CDR1 is SGHKS, CDR2 YYEKEE (reference sequence). The CDR3 runs to 17 residues.

In its sample, this clone was seen a few times. The rearrangement joins TRBV6-5 to TRBJ1-5, with D possibly TRBD1 on 5 matching bases. The V gene lost 0 bases and the J gene lost 3 bases, with 9 bases spanning the gap. This CDR3 is 15 amino acids long. Germline V lookup: CDR1 MNHEY, CDR2 SVGAGI. CDR3 sequence (DNA): TGTGCCAGCAGTTACTCCCACAGGATCAATCAGCCCCAGCATTTT. It yields the protein CASSYSHRINQPQHF.

The rearrangement links TRBV11-2 to TRBJ2-5; TRBD2 matches 9 bases. CDR3 length: 16 residues. Germline V CDR1 and CDR2: SGHAT, FQNNGV. Losses at the gene ends were 2 bases for V and 4 bases for J; bases not matched to a gene: 8. CDR3 region: CASSLTLASGIETQYF. The CDR3 DNA follows: TGTGCCAGCAGCTTAACCCTGGCTAGCGGGATAGAGACCCAGTACTTC.

The V gene is TRBV27, the J gene TRBJ2-3; D unresolved. V shed 5 bases and J shed 8 bases, with 11 bases lying between them. Germline-derived CDR1 and CDR2 are MNHEY and SMNVEV (reference sequence). This CDR3 comprises 12 residues. The CDR3 loop reads CASSQIKGTQYF. The DNA of the CDR3 is TGTGCCAGCAGTCAGATCAAGGGTACGCAGTATTTT.

The chain links TRBV5-6 to TRBJ1-4; a possible D gene is TRBD1 (6 bases). Germline CDR1 reads SGHDT; CDR2 reads YYEEEE. This CDR3 has 15 amino acids. Trimming removed 3 bases from V and 8 bases from J, with 17 bases in between. This chain's CDR3 is CASSSSPTGNEKLFF. CDR3 DNA: TGTGCCAGCAGCTCCTCCCCAACAGGGAACGAAAAACTGTTTTTT.

The genes are TRBV7-2 and TRBJ2-7; a weak D match, TRBD2 (5 bases). Trimming shortened V by 3 bases and J by 3 bases, and 12 bases separated the two germline ends. This CDR3 region has 14 residues. Germline CDR1 and CDR2: SGHTA and FQGNSA. In DNA, the CDR3 is TGTGCCAGCAGCTTCGGGGTAGGCGTCTACGAGCAGTACTTC. This gives the protein CASSFGVGVYEQYF.

Notes on this clone: Distinct nucleotide sequences in the sample also encode this CDR3. The rearrangement joins TRBV6-5 to TRBJ1-1; D possibly corresponds to TRBD1 (6 bases). The CDR3 length is 14 residues. V was clipped by 2 bases and J by 2 bases, with 9 bases between them. In germline, CDR1 is MNHEY, CDR2 SVGAGI. CDR3 coding DNA: TGTGCCAGCAGTTACCTACAGGGAAACACTGAAGCTTTCTTT. Amino acid sequence: CASSYLQGNTEAFF.

V is TRBV4-1 and J is TRBJ2-5, with D uncertain. CDR1 is MGHRA and CDR2 is YSYEKL in the germline V gene. Deletions cut 2 bases from V and 0 bases from J, with 16 bases between. CDR3 length: 17 residues. The CDR3 nucleotides read TGCGCCAGCAGCCAATGGGGTGGGCGGTTGAACCAAGAGACCCAGTACTTC. Encoded protein: CASSQWGGRLNQETQYF.

V and J are TRBV4-1 and TRBJ2-7, with a weak D call TRBD1 (6 bases). The germline V gene has CDR1 MGHRA and CDR2 YSYEKL. V was clipped by 1 base and J by 5 bases, with 18 bases between them. There are 16 residues in the CDR3. DNA for the CDR3: TGCGCCAGCAGCCAAGCCCTGACAGGACGCCTAGACGAGCAGTACTTC. Translating it yields CASSQALTGRLDEQYF.

This chain links TRBV5-1 with TRBJ2-3; tentative D call: TRBD2 (6 bases). CDR1 is SGHRS, CDR2 YFSETQ, per germline. The ends were cut back, 4 bases at V and 3 bases at J, with 12 bases in the middle. The CDR3 is 14 amino acids. The CDR3 sequence is CASSEGLPTDTQYF. For the CDR3, the DNA is TGCGCCAGCAGCGAGGGACTGCCGACAGATACGCAGTATTTT.

The rearrangement links TRBV11-2 to TRBJ1-4; TRBD1 aligns across 9 bases. V gave up 6 bases and J gave up 8 bases; unmatched junction bases: 7. Germline CDR1 reads SGHAT; CDR2 reads FQNNGV. The CDR3 consists of 14 residues. The CDR3 region has the DNA TGTGCCAGCAGACAGACAGGGGGGCTCGAAAAACTGTTTTTT. Protein sequence: CASRQTGGLEKLFF.

V and J are TRBV10-3 and TRBJ2-5, with TRBD2 as a possible D gene (6 bases). Germline assignment: CDR1 ENHRY and CDR2 SYGVKD. Deletions cut 9 bases from V and 1 base from J, with 9 bases between. The CDR3 runs to 12 residues. This CDR3 is CAIRGTQETQYF. The CDR3, as DNA: TGTGCCATTCGGGGGACCCAAGAGACCCAGTACTTC.

The chain couples TRBV9 to TRBJ2-1; TRBD2 aligns across 11 bases. The CDR3 is 14 amino acids. V gave up 3 bases and J gave up 6 bases; unmatched junction bases: 2. Germline V gene sequence: CDR1 SGDLS, CDR2 YYNGEE. As DNA, the CDR3 is TGTGCCAGCAGCGGACTAGCGGGATTCAATGAGCAGTTCTTC. It yields the protein CASSGLAGFNEQFF. Full variable domain (outside the CDR3, taken from reference TRBV9 and TRBJ2-1): DSGVTQTPKHLITATGQRVTLRCSPRSGDLSVYWYQQSLDQGLQFLIQYYNGEERAKGNILERFSAQQFPDLHSELNLSSLELGDSALYFCASSGLAGFNEQFFGPGTRLTVL.

This chain links TRBV15 with TRBJ2-1; 8 bases fit TRBD2. This CDR3 contains 16 residues. Looked up from germline, CDR1 is LNHNV and CDR2 is YYDKDF (reference sequence). J was trimmed by 4 bases and V by 5 bases; bases with no gene match: 10. The CDR3 DNA is TGTGCCACCAGCCTAGGGAGGCCGGGAGGGTACAATGAGCAGTTCTTC. It translates to CATSLGRPGGYNEQFF. The full variable domain, rest sourced from reference TRBV15 and TRBJ2-1, is DAMVIQNPRYQVTQFGKPVTLSCSQTLNHNVMYWYQQKSSQAPKLLFHYYDKDFNNEADTPDNFQSRRPNTSFCFLDIRSPGLGDTAMYLCATSLGRPGGYNEQFFGPGTRLTVL.

The chain joins TRBV11-3 to TRBJ2-7, with 7 bases aligning to TRBD2. The CDR3 sequence is 13 residues long. Per germline, CDR1 SGHNT and CDR2 YENEEA. J gave up 3 bases and V 5 bases, and 4 bases lay outside the gene matches. The CDR3 coding sequence is TGTGCCAGCAGCCACCAGCGGGACTACGAGCAGTACTTC. The encoded protein is CASSHQRDYEQYF.

The chain combines TRBV5-5 with TRBJ2-3; D ambiguous. Germline assignment: CDR1 SGHKS and CDR2 YYEKEE (reference sequence). The V end was cut by 0 bases, the J end by 4 bases, with 9 bases between. There are 14 residues in the CDR3. CDR3 DNA sequence: TGTGCCAGCAGCTTGGGCCAGTCCTCAGATACGCAGTATTTT. This gives the protein CASSLGQSSDTQYF.

The J gene is TRBJ2-7, the V gene TRBV7-8; D unclear. The germline CDR1 and CDR2 sequences are SGHVS and FQNEAQ. V was pared by 3 bases and J by 2 bases, with 8 bases between. The CDR3 runs to 13 residues. The DNA of the CDR3 is TGTGCCAGCAGCTTCGGAGAAACCTACGAGCAGTACTTC. It codes for CASSFGETYEQYF. Together with reference TRBV7-8 and TRBJ2-7, the CDR3 gives the full variable domain: GAGVSQSPRYKVAKRGQDVALRCDPISGHVSLFWYQQALGQGPEFLTYFQNEAQLDKSGLPSDRFFAERPEGSVSTLKIQRTQQEDSAVYLCASSFGETYEQYFGPGTRLTVT.

The rearrangement joins TRBV18 to TRBJ2-4; TRBD1 agrees at 11 bases. This CDR3 is built from 14 residues. Trimming removed 6 bases from V and 8 bases from J; junction bases left unmatched: 6. CDR1 is KGHSH and CDR2 is LQKENI in the germline V gene. The CDR3 nucleotides are TGTGCCAGCTCCCCGAGGGACAGGGGGGACATTCAGTACTTC. It encodes CASSPRDRGDIQYF. Drawing the rest from reference TRBV18 and TRBJ2-4, the complete variable domain is NAGVMQNPRHLVRRRGQEARLRCSPMKGHSHVYWYRQLPEEGLKFMVYLQKENIIDESGMPKERFSAEFPKEGPSILRIQQVVRGDSAAYFCASSPRDRGDIQYFGAGTRLSVL.

This chain links TRBV5-5 with TRBJ2-5; 10 bases agree with TRBD2. The junction had 8 bases not matched to a gene; V was cut back by 4 bases and J by 5 bases. Germline V gene sequence: CDR1 SGHKS, CDR2 YYEKEE (reference sequence). CDR3 length: 15 residues. CDR3 amino acids: CASSPQAGGLETQYF. Written as DNA, the CDR3 is TGTGCCAGCAGCCCTCAAGCGGGAGGGTTGGAGACCCAGTACTTC.

The chain is built from TRBV7-2 and TRBJ2-3; D is ambiguous. Trimming left V 0 bases short and J 2 bases short, with 12 bases between. The length of the CDR3 is 16 residues. The germline CDR1 and CDR2 sequences are SGHTA and FQGNSA. The CDR3 protein is CASSLAWRQSTDTQYF. The CDR3 nucleotides are TGTGCCAGCAGCTTAGCATGGCGGCAGTCCACAGATACGCAGTATTTT.

The rearrangement joins TRBV11-2 to TRBJ1-6; 9 bases are shared with TRBD1. The V gene's germline CDR1 is SGHAT and CDR2 FQNNGV. The V segment lost 4 bases and the J segment 8 bases; nucleotides outside the gene matches: 12. CDR3 length equals 17 residues. CDR3 sequence (DNA): TGTGCCAGCAGCTCTCCAGCTGGGACAGGGAGAGATTCACCCCTCCACTTT. As protein: CASSSPAGTGRDSPLHF. The full variable domain, completed using reference TRBV11-2 and TRBJ1-6, is EAGVAQSPRYKIIEKRQSVAFWCNPISGHATLYWYQQILGQGPKLLIQFQNNGVVDDSQLPKDRFSAERLKGVDSTLKIQPAKLEDSAVYLCASSSPAGTGRDSPLHFGNGTRLTVT.